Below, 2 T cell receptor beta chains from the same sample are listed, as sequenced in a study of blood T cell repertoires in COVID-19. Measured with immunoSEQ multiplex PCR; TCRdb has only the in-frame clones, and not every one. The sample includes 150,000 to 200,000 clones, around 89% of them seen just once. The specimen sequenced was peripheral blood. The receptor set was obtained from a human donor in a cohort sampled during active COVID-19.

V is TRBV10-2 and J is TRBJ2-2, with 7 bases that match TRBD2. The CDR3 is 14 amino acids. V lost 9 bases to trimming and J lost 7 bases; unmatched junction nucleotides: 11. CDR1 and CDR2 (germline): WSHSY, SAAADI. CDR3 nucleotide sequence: TGCGCCAGTCTTTGGCGGGAGCGGGGCGGGGAGCTGTTTTTT. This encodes CASLWRERGGELFF.

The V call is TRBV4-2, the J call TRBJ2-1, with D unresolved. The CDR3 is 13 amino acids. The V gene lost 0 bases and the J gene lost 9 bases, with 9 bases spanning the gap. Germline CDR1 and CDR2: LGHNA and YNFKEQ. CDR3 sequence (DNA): TGTGCCAGCAGCCAAGATTGGCGGAGTGAGCAGTTCTTC. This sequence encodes CASSQDWRSEQFF.